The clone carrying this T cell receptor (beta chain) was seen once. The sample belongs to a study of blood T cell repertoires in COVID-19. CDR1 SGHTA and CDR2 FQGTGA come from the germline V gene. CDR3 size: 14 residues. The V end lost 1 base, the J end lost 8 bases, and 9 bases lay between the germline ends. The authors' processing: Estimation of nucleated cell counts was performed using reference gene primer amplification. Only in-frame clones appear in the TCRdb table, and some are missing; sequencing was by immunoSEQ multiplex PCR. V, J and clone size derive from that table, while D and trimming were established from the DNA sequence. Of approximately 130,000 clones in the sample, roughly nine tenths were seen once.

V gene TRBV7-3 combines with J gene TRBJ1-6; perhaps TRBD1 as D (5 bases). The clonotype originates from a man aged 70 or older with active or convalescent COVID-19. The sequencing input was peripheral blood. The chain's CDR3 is CASSLRGEDSPLHF. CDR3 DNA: TGTGCCAGCAGCTTAAGGGGGGAAGATTCACCCCTCCACTTT.